This TCR beta chain stems from a study of blood T cell repertoires in COVID-19. Profiled with immunoSEQ multiplex PCR; TCRdb holds only in-frame clones, not every one. Of hundreds of thousands of clones listed, approximately 83% are singletons. The material sequenced was PBMCs or T cells enriched from blood (not recorded which). The clonotype comes from a woman in her forties with acute COVID-19.

The CDR3 coding sequence is TGTGCCATCACCAAGCAGCGGGGTGGGGGGGCAGATACGCAGTATTTT. Translation: CAITKQRGGGADTQYF. The chain joins TRBV10-3 to TRBJ2-3; 7 nucleotides align to TRBD2. Trimming took 7 bases from V and 4 from J; bases not matched to a gene: 14. In germline, CDR1 is ENHRY, CDR2 SYGVKD. The CDR3 is 16 residues long.